This T cell receptor (beta chain) derives from a study of shared clonotypes between healthy human individuals. Study information: The study used three CD4 naive, three CD4 memory, two CD8 naive and one CD8 memory plate per donor.

Libraries were prepared by immunoSEQ multiplex PCR; TCRdb keeps only in-frame clonotypes and omits some of them. The sample shows over 1.4 million clones, about 96% of them seen only once. Study donors comprised healthy, HIV-negative adults devoid of recent acute infection or vaccination. Trimming cost V 7 bases and J 0 bases, with 7 bases left between them. Germline CDR1 reads SEHNR; CDR2 reads FQNEAQ (reference sequence). The CDR3 loop spans 13 amino acids. The TCR sequence derives from a man between 25 and 39 years old in good health. The sample taken for sequencing was naive CD4+ T cells sorted from blood. The subset here: CD45RA+ positively selected. This chain connects TRBV7-9 to TRBJ1-3; D call uncertain. CDR3 bases: TGTGCCAGCAAGATAGACTCTGGAAACACCATATATTTT. Protein product: CASKIDSGNTIYF.